This TCR beta chain appears in the sequencing data of a study of shared clonotypes between healthy human individuals. For the study at large: A donor's plate count was three for CD4 naive and three for CD4 memory; CD8 naive had two and CD8 memory one.

Looked up from germline, CDR1 is SGHVS and CDR2 is FNYEAQ. V lost 1 base and J lost 0, with 12 bases in between. The CDR3 covers 16 residues. Data came from immunoSEQ multiplex PCR; TCRdb stores just in-frame clones and leaves some out. Of around 1.9 million clones in the sample, roughly 93% were seen once. Concerning this clone itself: The antigen is undetermined.

Study observations and caveats: Estimated clonotype richness was generally higher in naive than memory subsets.

Naive CD8 cells lacked CD45RO and underwent positive selection for CCR7, leaving out terminally differentiated effector memory CD45RA+ cells. The chain uses TRBV7-6 and TRBJ1-2, with TRBD1 as a possible D gene (5 bases). Sequenced: naive CD8+ T cells from PBMCs. This TCR was sampled from a man aged 18 to 35 in good health. Some clones in this sample may be carry-over from other donors' samples. The CDR3 spells CASSLVVGDPNYGYTF. In DNA form, the CDR3 reads TGTGCCAGCAGCTTAGTAGTCGGGGACCCTAACTATGGCTACACCTTC.